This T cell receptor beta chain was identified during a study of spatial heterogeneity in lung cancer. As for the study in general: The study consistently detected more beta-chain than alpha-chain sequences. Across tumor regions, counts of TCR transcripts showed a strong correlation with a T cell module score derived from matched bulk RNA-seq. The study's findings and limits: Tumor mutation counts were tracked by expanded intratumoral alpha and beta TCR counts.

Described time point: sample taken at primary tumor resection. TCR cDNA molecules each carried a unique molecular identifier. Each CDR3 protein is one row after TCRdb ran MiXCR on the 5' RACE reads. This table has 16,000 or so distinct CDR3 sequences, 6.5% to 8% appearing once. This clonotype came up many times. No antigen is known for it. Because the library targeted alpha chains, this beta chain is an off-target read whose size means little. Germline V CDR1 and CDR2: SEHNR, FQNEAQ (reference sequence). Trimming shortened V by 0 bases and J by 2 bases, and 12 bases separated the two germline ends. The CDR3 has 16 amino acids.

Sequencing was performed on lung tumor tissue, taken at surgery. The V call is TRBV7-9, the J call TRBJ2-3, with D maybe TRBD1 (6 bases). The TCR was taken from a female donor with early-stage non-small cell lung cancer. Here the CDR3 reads CASSLAWRTDTDTQYF. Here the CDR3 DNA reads TGTGCCAGCAGCTTAGCGTGGCGGACAGACACAGATACGCAGTATTTT.